This T cell receptor (beta chain) stems from a study of T-cell reconstitution after alpha-beta-depleted transplantation in children. In germline, CDR1 is MDHEN, CDR2 SYDVKM. The CDR3 runs to 17 residues. V was cut by 7 bases and J by 3 bases, with 22 bases left in between. Construction of the TCRbeta library involved unique molecular identifiers. Each CDR3 protein gets one entry after TCRdb re-called the PCR reads with MiXCR. Of about 500,000 distinct CDR3 sequences listed, about 31% are singletons. J is TRBJ2-1 and V is TRBV28, with no clear D. This receptor was identified in a human donor who donated a stem cell graft to a child with aplastic anemia. The sample here was PBMCs from the stem cell graft donor, taken from the stem cell graft. The CDR3 is CASKEIAAEFIYNEQFF. Here the CDR3 DNA reads TGTGCCAGCAAGGAGATAGCAGCCGAATTCATCTACAATGAGCAGTTCTTC.